This T cell receptor (beta chain) was recovered during a study of vaccination and CD4 T cells after COVID-19. Germline V gives CDR1 GTSNPN, CDR2 SVGIG (reference sequence). The CDR3 has 15 residues. V shed 2 bases and J shed 2 bases, with 15 bases lying between them. This clonotype occurred a few times. Its matching antigen is unknown. With the Oncomine TCR Beta short-read assay, DNA from cultured CD4+ T cells was sequenced. From the PCR reads, TCRdb called clonotypes with MiXCR, one entry per CDR3 protein. The data show more than 13,000 distinct CDR3 sequences, under 50% seen once. The treatment is: roughly nine-day PBMC culture with coronavirus spike peptide pools or control peptides (ViraFEST assay). IL-2 (around 10 IU/ml) and peptide pools (about 9.4 ug/ml) were added to cultures of a few million PBMCs per well.

Sequencing was carried out using CD4+ T cells from blood, cultured in vitro. The rearrangement links TRBV30 to TRBJ2-5; TRBD2 might be the D (5 bases). The origin of this receptor is a human donor who had recovered from COVID-19. This chain's CDR3 is CAWSPALGGQETQYF. The CDR3 DNA follows: TGTGCCTGGAGTCCCGCCCTCGGCGGGCAAGAGACCCAGTACTTC.